This TCR beta chain originates from a study of blood T cell repertoires in COVID-19. As for the study in general: Samples came from the United States, Italy and Spain, spanning acute and convalescent COVID-19.

The data were produced by immunoSEQ multiplex PCR, yet TCRdb's version contains in-frame clones alone and is incomplete. The sample lists about 40,000 clones; under 80% were seen once. V gave up 5 bases and J gave up 4 bases; unmatched junction bases: 8. Germline assignment: CDR1 SNHLY and CDR2 FYNNEI. This CDR3 has 15 residues. The receptor's source is a man older than 75 with acute or convalescent COVID-19. This rearrangement joins TRBV2 to TRBJ2-3, with TRBD1 matching 8 bases. Sequencing input: peripheral blood. Here the CDR3 reads CASSRQGFGADTQYF. The DNA for the CDR3 is TGTGCCAGCAGTCGACAGGGGTTTGGTGCAGATACGCAGTATTTT.